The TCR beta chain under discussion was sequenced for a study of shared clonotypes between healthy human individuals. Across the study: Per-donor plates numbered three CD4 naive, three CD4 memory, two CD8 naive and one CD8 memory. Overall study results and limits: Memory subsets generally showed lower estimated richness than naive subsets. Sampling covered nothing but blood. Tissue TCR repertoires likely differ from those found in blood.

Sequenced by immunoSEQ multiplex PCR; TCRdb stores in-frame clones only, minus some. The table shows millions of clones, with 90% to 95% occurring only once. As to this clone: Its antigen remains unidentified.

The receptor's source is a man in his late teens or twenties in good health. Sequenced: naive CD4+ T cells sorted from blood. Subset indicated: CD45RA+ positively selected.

The DNA of the CDR3 is TGTGCCATCAGCGACAGGGATGAGCAGTTCTTC. It yields the protein CAISDRDEQFF. The genes are TRBV10-3 and TRBJ2-1; 7 positions agree with TRBD1. The length of the CDR3 is 11 residues. The germline V gene has CDR1 ENHRY and CDR2 SYGVKD. The trim removed 6 bases at V and 8 bases at J, leaving 1 base unmatched.